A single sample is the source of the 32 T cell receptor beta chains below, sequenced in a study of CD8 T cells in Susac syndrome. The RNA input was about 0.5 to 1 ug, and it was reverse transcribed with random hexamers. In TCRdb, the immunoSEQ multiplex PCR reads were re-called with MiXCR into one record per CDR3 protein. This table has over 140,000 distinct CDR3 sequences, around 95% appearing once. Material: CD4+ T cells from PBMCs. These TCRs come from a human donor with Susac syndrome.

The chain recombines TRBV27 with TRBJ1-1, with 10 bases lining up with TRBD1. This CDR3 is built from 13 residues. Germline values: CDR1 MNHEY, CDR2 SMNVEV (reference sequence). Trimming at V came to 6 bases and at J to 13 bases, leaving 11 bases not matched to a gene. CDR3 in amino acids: CASSNDRGRPLFF. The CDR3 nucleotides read TGTGCCAGCAGCAATGACAGGGGGCGGCCTCTTTTCTTT.

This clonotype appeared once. Here the CDR3 DNA reads TGCGCCAGCAGCCAAGCGGGAGGGAACTATGGCTACACCTTC. Its protein product is CASSQAGGNYGYTF. This sequence joins TRBV4-3 and TRBJ1-2; D is ambiguous. The CDR3 totals 14 residues. The germline V gene encodes CDR1 LGHNA and CDR2 YSLEER. V was clipped by 1 base and J by 2 bases, with 8 bases between them.

The CDR3 sequence is CSARSRLGGYNEQFF. CDR3 nucleotide sequence: TGCAGTGCTAGATCCAGACTAGGGGGTTACAATGAGCAGTTCTTC. The chain joins TRBV20-1 to TRBJ2-1, with D perhaps being TRBD1 or TRBD2 (6 bases each). Germline V gene lookup returns CDR1 DFQATT and CDR2 SNEGSKA (reference sequence). Trimming left V 2 bases short and J 4 bases short, with 15 bases between. The CDR3 spans 15 residues.

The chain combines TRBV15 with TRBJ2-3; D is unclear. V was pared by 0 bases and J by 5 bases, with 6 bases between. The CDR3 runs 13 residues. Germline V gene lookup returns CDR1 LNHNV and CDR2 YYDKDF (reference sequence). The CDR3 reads CATSRDKQDTQYF. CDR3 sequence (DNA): TGTGCCACCAGCAGAGATAAGCAAGATACGCAGTATTTT.

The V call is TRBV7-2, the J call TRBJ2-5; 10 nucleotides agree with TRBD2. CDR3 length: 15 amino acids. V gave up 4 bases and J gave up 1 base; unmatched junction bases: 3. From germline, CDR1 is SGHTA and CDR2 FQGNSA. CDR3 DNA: TGTGCCAGCAGCTACACTAGCGGGGCCCAAGAGACCCAGTACTTC. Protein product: CASSYTSGAQETQYF.

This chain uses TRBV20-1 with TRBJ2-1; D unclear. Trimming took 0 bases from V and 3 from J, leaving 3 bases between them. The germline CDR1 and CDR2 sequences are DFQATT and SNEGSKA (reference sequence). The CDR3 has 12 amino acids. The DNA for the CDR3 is TGCAGTGCTAGAGAGGACTACAATGAGCAGTTCTTC. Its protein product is CSAREDYNEQFF.

CDR3 bases: TGCAGTGCTAGAGGGCACGAGACCCAGTACTTC. Translation: CSARGHETQYF. The rearrangement uses TRBV20-1 and TRBJ2-5; no firm D call. The germline V and J ends were trimmed by 1 base and 5 bases, with 5 bases remaining between them. Germline CDR1 and CDR2: DFQATT and SNEGSKA (reference sequence). This CDR3 has 11 residues.

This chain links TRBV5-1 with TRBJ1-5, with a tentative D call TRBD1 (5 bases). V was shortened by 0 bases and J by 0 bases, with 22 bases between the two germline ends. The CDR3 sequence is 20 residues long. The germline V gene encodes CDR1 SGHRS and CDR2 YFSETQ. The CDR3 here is CASSLAMRGEGAGSNQPQHF. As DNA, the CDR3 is TGCGCCAGCAGCTTGGCCATGCGAGGGGAAGGGGCCGGTAGCAATCAGCCCCAGCATTTT.

The CDR3 reads CASQTGGRAYEQYF. The CDR3 region has the DNA TGTGCCAGCCAGACAGGGGGCCGGGCCTACGAGCAGTACTTC. The chain has TRBV3-1 and TRBJ2-7, with 10 bases aligning to TRBD1. The CDR3 spans 14 residues. V shed 8 bases and J 2 bases; nucleotides not matched to a gene: 6. Germline-derived CDR1 and CDR2 are LGHDT and YNNKEL (reference sequence).

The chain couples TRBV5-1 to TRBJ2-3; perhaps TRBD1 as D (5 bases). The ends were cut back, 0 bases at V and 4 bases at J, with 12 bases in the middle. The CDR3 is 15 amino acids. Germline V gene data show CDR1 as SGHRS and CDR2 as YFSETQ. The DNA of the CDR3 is TGCGCCAGCAGCTTGGCAGGGAAGGTGTCAGATACGCAGTATTTT. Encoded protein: CASSLAGKVSDTQYF. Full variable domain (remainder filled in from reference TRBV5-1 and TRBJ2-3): KAGVTQTPRYLIKTRGQQVTLSCSPISGHRSVSWYQQTPGQGLQFLFEYFSETQRNKGNFPGRFSGRQFSNSRSEMNVSTLELGDSALYLCASSLAGKVSDTQYFGPGTRLTVL.

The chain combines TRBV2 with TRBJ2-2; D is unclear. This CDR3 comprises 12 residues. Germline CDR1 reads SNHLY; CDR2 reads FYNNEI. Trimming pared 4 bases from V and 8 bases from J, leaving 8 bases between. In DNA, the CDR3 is TGTGCCAGCAGTGCCCTTTCGGGGGAGCTGTTTTTT. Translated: CASSALSGELFF. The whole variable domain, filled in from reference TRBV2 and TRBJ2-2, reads EPEVTQTPSHQVTQMGQEVILRCVPISNHLYFYWYRQILGQKVEFLVSFYNNEISEKSEIFDDQFSVERPDGSNFTLKIRSTKLEDSAMYFCASSALSGELFFGEGSRLTVL.

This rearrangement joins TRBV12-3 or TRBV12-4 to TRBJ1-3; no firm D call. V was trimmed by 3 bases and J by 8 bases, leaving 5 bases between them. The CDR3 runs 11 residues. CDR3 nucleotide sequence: TGTGCCAGCAGTTTGGAGGACACCATATATTTT. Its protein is CASSLEDTIYF.

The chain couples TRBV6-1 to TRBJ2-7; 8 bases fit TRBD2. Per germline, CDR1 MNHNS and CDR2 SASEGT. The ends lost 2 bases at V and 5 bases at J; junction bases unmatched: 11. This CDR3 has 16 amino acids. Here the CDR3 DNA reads TGTGCCAGCAGTGAAATCCGGGGGGGCCTAAGCGACGAGCAGTACTTC. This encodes CASSEIRGGLSDEQYF.

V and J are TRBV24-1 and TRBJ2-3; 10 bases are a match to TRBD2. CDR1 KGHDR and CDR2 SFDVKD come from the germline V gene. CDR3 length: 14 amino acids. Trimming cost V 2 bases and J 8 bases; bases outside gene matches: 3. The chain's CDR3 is CATSDSLAGATQYF. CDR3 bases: TGTGCCACCAGTGATTCCCTAGCGGGGGCTACGCAGTATTTT.

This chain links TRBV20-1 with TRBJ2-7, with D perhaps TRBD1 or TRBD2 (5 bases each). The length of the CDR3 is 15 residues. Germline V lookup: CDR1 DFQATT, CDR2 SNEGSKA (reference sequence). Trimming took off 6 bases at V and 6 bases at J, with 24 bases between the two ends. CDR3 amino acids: CSASEYGTVGGEQYF. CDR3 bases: TGCAGTGCCTCTGAGTATGGGACCGTTGGGGGCGAGCAGTACTTC.

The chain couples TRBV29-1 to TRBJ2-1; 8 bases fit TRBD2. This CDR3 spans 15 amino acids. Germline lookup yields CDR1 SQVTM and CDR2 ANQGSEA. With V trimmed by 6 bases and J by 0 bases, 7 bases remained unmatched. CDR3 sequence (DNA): TGCAGCGTCCGACTAGCGAGGAGCTCCTACAATGAGCAGTTCTTC. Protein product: CSVRLARSSYNEQFF.

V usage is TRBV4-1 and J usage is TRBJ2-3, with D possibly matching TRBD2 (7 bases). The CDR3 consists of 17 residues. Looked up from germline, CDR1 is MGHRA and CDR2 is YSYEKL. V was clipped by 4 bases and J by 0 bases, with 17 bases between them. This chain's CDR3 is CASSRTTGGGSTDTQYF. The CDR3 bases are TGCGCCAGCAGCCGCACGACGGGGGGCGGAAGCACAGATACGCAGTATTTT.

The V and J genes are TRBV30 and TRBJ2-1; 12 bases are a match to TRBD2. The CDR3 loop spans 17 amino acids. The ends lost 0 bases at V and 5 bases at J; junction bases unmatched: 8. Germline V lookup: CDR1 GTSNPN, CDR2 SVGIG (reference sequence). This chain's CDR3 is CAWSVTRTSGINNEQFF. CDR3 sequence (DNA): TGTGCCTGGAGTGTCACCCGGACTAGCGGGATAAACAATGAGCAGTTCTTC.

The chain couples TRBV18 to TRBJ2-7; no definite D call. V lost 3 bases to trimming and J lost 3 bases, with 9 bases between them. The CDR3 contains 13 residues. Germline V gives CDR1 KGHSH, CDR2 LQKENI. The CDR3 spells CASSPSLVYEQYF. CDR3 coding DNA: TGTGCCAGCTCACCGAGCCTAGTCTACGAGCAGTACTTC. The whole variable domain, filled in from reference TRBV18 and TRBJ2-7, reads NAGVMQNPRHLVRRRGQEARLRCSPMKGHSHVYWYRQLPEEGLKFMVYLQKENIIDESGMPKERFSAEFPKEGPSILRIQQVVRGDSAAYFCASSPSLVYEQYFGPGTRLTVT.

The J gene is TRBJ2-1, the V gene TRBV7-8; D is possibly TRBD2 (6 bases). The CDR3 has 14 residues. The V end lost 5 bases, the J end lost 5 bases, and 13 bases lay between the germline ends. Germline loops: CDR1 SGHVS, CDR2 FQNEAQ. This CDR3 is CASSVPRGNNEQFF. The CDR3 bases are TGTGCCAGCAGCGTCCCCCGGGGGAACAATGAGCAGTTCTTC. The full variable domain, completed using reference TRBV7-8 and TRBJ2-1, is GAGVSQSPRYKVAKRGQDVALRCDPISGHVSLFWYQQALGQGPEFLTYFQNEAQLDKSGLPSDRFFAERPEGSVSTLKIQRTQQEDSAVYLCASSVPRGNNEQFFGPGTRLTVL.

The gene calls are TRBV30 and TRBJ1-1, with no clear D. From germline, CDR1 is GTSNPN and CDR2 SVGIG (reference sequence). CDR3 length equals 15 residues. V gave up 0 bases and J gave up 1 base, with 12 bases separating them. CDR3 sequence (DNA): TGTGCCTGGAGTGTTGCTGGTGGCAGGAACACTGAAGCTTTCTTT. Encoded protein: CAWSVAGGRNTEAFF. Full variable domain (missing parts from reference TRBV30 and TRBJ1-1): SQTIHQWPATLVQPVGSPLSLECTVEGTSNPNLYWYRQAAGRGLQLLFYSVGIGQISSEVPQNLSASRPQDRQFILSSKKLLLSDSGFYLCAWSVAGGRNTEAFFGQGTRLTVV.

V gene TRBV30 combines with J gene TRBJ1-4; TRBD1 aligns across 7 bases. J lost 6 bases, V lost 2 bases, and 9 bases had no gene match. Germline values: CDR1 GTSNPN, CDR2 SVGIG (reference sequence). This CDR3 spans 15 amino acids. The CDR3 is CAWSLRQGRDEKLFF. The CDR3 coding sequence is TGTGCCTGGAGTTTGCGACAGGGTAGGGATGAAAAACTGTTTTTT.

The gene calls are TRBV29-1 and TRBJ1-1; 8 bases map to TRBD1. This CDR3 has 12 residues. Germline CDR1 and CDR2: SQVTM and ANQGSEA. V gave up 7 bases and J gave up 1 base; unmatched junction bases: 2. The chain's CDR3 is CSADRGNTEAFF. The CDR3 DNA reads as TGCAGCGCCGACAGGGGGAACACTGAAGCTTTCTTT.

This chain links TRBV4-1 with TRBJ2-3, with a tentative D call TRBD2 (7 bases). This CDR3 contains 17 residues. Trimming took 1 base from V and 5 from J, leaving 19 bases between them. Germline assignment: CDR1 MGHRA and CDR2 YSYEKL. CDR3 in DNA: TGCGCCAGCAGCCAAGTTTTTGTCCGGGGGGCCGGAGATACGCAGTATTTT. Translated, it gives CASSQVFVRGAGDTQYF.

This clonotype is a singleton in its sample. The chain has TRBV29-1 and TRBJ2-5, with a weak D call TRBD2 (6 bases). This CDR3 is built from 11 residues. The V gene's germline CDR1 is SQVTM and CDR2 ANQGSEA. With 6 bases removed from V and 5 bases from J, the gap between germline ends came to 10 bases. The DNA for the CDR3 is TGCAGCGTCGGGAGTCGGGAGACCCAGTACTTC. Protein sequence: CSVGSRETQYF.

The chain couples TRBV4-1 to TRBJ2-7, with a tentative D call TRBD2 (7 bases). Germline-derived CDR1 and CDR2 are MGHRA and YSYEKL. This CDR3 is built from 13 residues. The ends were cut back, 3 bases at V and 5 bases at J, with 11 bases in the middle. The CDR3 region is CASSHQGRDEQYF. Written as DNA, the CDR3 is TGCGCCAGCAGCCACCAGGGGAGGGACGAGCAGTACTTC.

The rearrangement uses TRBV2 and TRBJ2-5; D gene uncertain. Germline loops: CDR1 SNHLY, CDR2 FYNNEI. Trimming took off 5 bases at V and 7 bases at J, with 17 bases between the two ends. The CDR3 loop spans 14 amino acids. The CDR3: CASSKLRSPGTQYF. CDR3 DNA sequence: TGTGCCAGCAGTAAGCTCCGGAGTCCAGGGACCCAGTACTTC.

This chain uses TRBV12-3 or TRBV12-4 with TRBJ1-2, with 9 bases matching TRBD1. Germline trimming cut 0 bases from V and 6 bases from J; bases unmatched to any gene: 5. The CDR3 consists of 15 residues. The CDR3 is CASSLAPGQGHGYTF. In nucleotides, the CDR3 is TGTGCCAGCAGTTTAGCCCCGGGACAGGGTCATGGCTACACCTTC.

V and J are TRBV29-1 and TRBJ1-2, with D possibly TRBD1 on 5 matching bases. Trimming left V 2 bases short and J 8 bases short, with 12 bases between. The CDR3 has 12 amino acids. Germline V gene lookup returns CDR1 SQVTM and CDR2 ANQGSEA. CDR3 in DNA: TGCAGCGTTGAACACACTTGGGGGGGCTACACCTTC. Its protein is CSVEHTWGGYTF.

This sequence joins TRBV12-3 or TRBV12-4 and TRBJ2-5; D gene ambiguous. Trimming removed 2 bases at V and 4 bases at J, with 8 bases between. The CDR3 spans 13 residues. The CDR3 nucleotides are TGTGCCAGCAGTTTAAATCAGGCAGAGACCCAGTACTTC. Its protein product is CASSLNQAETQYF.

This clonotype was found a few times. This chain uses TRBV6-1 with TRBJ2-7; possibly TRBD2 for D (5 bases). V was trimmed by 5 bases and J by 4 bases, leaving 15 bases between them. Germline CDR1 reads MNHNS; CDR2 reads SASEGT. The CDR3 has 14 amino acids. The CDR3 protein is CASSRAAGRYEQYF. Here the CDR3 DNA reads TGTGCCAGCAGTCGTGCGGCGGGCCGGTACGAGCAGTACTTC.

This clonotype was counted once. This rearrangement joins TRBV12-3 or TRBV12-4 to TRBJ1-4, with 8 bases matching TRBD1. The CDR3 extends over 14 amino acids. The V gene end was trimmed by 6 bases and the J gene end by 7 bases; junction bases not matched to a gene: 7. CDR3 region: CASSPGGRSEKLFF. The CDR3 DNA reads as TGTGCCAGCAGCCCAGGGGGCCGTTCTGAAAAACTGTTTTTT.